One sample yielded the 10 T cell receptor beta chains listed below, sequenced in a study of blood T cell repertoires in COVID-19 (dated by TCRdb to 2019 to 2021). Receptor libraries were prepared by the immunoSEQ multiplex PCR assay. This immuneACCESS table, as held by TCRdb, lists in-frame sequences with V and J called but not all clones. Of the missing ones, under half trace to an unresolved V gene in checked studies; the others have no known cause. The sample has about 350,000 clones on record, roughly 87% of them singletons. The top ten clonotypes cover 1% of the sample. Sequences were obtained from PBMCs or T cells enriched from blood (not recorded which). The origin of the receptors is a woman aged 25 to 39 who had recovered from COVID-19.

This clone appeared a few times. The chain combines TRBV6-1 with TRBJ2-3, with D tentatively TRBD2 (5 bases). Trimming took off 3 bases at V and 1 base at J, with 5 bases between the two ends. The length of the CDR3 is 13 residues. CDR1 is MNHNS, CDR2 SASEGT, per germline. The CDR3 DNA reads TGTGCCAGCAGTGAGGAGGGCACAGATACGCAGTATTTT. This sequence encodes CASSEEGTDTQYF.

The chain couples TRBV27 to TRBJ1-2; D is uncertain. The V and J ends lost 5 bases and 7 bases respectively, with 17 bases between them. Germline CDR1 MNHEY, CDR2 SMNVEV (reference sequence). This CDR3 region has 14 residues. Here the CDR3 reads CASSPHPTRTGYTF. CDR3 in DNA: TGTGCCAGCAGTCCACACCCGACACGAACTGGCTACACCTTC.

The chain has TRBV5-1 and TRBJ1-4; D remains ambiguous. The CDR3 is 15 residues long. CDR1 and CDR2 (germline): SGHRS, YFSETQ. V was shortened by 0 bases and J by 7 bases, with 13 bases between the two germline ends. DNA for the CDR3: TGCGCCAGCAGCTTGGTGGAGCCGGGGAGTGAAAAACTGTTTTTT. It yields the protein CASSLVEPGSEKLFF.

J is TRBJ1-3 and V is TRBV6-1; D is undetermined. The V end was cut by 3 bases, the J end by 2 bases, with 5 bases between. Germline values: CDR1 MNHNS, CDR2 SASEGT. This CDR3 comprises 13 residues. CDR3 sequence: CASSEGAGNTIYF. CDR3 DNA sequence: TGTGCCAGCAGTGAGGGAGCTGGAAACACCATATATTTT.

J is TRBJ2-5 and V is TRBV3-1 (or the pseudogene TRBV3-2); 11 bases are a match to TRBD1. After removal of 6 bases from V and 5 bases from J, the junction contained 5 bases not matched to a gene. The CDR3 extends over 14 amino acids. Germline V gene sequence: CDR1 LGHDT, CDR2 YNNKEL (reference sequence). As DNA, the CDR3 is TGTGCCAGCAGAAGGACAGGGGGCGATGAGACCCAGTACTTC. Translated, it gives CASRRTGGDETQYF.

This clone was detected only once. The CDR3, as DNA: TGTGCCAGCAGTAACAGGGGGCTCTATGGCTACACCTTC. Translating gives CASSNRGLYGYTF. The chain links TRBV6-5 to TRBJ1-2; 9 nucleotides align to TRBD1. Germline CDR1 MNHEY, CDR2 SVGAGI. The CDR3 consists of 13 residues. The trim removed 5 bases at V and 4 bases at J, leaving 2 bases unmatched.

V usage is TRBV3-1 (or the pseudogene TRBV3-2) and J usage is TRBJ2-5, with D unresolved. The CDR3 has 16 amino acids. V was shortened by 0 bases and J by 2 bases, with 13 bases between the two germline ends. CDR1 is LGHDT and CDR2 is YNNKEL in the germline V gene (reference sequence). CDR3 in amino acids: CASSQDSPVFQETQYF. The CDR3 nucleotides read TGTGCCAGCAGCCAAGATAGCCCAGTTTTTCAAGAGACCCAGTACTTC.

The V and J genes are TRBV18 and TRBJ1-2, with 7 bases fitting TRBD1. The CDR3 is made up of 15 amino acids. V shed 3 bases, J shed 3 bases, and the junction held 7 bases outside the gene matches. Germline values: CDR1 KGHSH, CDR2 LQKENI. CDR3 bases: TGTGCCAGCTCACCCCCGACAGGGACGGACTATGGCTACACCTTC. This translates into CASSPPTGTDYGYTF.

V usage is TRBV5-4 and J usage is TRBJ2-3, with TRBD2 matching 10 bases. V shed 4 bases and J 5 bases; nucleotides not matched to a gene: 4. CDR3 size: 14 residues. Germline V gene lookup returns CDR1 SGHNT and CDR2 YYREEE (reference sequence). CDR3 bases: TGTGCCAGCAGCAAGAGCGGGGGGGAAGATACGCAGTATTTT. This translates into CASSKSGGEDTQYF.

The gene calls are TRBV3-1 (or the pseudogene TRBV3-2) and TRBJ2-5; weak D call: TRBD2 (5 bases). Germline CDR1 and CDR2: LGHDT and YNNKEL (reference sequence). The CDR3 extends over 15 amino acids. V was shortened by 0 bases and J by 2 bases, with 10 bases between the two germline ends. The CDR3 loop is CASSQDGGFQETQYF. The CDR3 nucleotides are TGTGCCAGCAGCCAAGATGGAGGCTTTCAAGAGACCCAGTACTTC.